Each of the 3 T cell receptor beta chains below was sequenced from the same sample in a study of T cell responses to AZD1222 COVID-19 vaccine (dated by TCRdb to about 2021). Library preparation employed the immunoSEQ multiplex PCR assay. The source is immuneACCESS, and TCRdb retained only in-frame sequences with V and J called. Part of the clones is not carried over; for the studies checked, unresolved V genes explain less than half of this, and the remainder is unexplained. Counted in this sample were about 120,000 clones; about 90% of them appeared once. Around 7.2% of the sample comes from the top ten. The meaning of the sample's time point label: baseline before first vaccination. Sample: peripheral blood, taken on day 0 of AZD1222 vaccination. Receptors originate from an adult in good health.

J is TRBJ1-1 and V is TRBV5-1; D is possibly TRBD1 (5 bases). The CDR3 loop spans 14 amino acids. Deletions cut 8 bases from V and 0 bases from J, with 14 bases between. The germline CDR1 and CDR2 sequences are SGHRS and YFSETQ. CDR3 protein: CASGTANMNTEAFF. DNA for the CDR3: TGCGCCAGTGGGACGGCCAACATGAACACTGAAGCTTTCTTT.

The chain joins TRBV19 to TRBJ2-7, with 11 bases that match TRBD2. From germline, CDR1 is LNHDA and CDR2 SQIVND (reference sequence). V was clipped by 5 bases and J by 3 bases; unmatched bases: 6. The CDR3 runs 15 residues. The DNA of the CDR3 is TGTGCCAGTAGTTCAAGACTAGCGGGGAACTACGAGCAGTACTTC. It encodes CASSSRLAGNYEQYF.

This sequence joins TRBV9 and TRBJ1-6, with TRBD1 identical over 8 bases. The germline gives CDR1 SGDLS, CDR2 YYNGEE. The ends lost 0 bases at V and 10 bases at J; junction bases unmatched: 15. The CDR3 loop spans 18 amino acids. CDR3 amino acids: CASSVGPLDRGSRSPLHF. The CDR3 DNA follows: TGTGCCAGCAGCGTAGGACCGTTAGACAGGGGCTCTCGGTCACCCCTCCACTTT.